Below are 2 T cell receptor beta chains sequenced from a single sample in a study of T cell changes during pregnancy in multiple sclerosis. Using immunoSEQ multiplex PCR, the repertoire was profiled, and TCRdb retains in-frame clones only, with some absent. The sample includes about 52,000 clones, around 90% of them seen just once. The material was CD4+ T cells from peripheral blood mononuclear cells, obtained before pregnancy. The receptors stem from a female donor with multiple sclerosis, enrolled in a pregnancy study.

This clone appeared a few times. J is TRBJ1-2 and V is TRBV15; D unresolved. Trimming removed 0 bases from V and 4 bases from J, with 15 bases in between. Germline values: CDR1 LNHNV, CDR2 YYDKDF (reference sequence). The CDR3 is 16 amino acids. CDR3 DNA: TGTGCCACCAGCAGAGATTATAACACCCAAGTCTATGGCTACACCTTC. This encodes CATSRDYNTQVYGYTF.

The chain couples TRBV19 to TRBJ2-2; D might be TRBD2 (5 bases). This CDR3 spans 14 amino acids. V was pared by 6 bases and J by 4 bases, with 12 bases between. Germline-derived CDR1 and CDR2 are LNHDA and SQIVND (reference sequence). The CDR3 is CASRPDSGTGELFF. CDR3 nucleotide sequence: TGTGCCAGTAGACCGGACTCGGGCACCGGGGAGCTGTTTTTT.